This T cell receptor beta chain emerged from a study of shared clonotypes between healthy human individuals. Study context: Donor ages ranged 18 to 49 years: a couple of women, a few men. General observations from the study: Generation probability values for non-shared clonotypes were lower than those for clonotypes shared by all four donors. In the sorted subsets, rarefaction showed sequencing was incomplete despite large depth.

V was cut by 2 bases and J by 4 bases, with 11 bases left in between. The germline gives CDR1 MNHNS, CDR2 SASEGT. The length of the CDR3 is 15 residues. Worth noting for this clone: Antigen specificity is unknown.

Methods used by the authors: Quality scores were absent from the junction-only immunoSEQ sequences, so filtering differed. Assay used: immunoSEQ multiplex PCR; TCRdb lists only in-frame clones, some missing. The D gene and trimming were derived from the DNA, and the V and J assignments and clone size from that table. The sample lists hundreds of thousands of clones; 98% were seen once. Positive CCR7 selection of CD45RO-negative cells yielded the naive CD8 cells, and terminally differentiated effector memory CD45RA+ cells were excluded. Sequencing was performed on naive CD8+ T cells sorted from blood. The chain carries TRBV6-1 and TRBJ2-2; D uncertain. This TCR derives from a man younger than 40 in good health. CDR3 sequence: CASSEWLSVTGELFF. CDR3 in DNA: TGTGCCAGCAGTGAATGGCTTTCGGTCACCGGGGAGCTGTTTTTT.